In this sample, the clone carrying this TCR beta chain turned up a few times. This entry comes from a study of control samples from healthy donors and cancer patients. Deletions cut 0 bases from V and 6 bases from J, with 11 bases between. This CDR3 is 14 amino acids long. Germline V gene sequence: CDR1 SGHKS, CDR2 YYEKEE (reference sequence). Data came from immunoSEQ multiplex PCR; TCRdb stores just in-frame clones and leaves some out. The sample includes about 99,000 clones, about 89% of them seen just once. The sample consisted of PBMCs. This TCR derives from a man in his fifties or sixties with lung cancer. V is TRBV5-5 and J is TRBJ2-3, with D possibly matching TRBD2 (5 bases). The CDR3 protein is CASSLAGGMDTQYF. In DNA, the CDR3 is TGTGCCAGCAGCTTGGCTGGAGGAATGGATACGCAGTATTTT.